This is a list of T cell receptor beta chains from one sample in a study of T cells in Graves' hyperthyroidism and ophthalmopathy. TCRdb reprocessed the multiplex PCR reads with MiXCR, giving one entry per CDR3 protein. The sample records nearly 600,000 distinct CDR3 sequences, 14% being singletons. The sample comprised blood. The receptors stem from a woman in her twenties or thirties with Graves' hyperthyroidism that later progressed to Graves' ophthalmopathy. Both conserved end residues are part of each CDR3. D genes are given only for firm matches. Some rows have no size entry. The others give once, few or many, or a class for an expanded clone.

j_call: TRBJ2-7; d_call: -; v_call: TRBV20-1; clone_size: few; cdr3_aa: CSARGRGYEQYF; cdr3_nt: TGCAGTGCTAGAGGCAGGGGCTACGAGCAGTACTTC
j_call: TRBJ2-1; d_call: -; v_call: TRBV20-1; clone_size: few; cdr3_aa: CSALGYNEQFF; cdr3_nt: TGCAGTGCTCTAGGATACAATGAGCAGTTCTTC
j_call: TRBJ2-1; d_call: -; v_call: TRBV3-1; clone_size: few; cdr3_aa: CASSPPYYNEQFF; cdr3_nt: TGTGCCAGCAGCCCCCCCTACTACAATGAGCAGTTCTTC
j_call: TRBJ2-7; d_call: -; v_call: TRBV20-1; clone_size: many; cdr3_aa: CSASSGEASGYEQYF; cdr3_nt: TGCAGTGCCAGTTCGGGAGAGGCCTCCGGATACGAGCAGTACTTC
j_call: TRBJ1-2; d_call: -; v_call: TRBV20-1; clone_size: many; cdr3_aa: CSASEDGGAGGYTF; cdr3_nt: TGCAGTGCTAGCGAAGATGGGGGGGCCGGGGGCTACACCTTC
j_call: TRBJ2-1; d_call: -; v_call: TRBV12-3/TRBV12-4; clone_size: -; cdr3_aa: CASSLQGSIGEQFF; cdr3_nt: TGTGCCAGCAGTTTACAGGGGAGTATTGGTGAGCAGTTCTTC
j_call: TRBJ1-4; d_call: -; v_call: TRBV18; clone_size: -; cdr3_aa: CASSPRVEQLETNEKLFF; cdr3_nt: TGTGCCAGCTCACCGCGGGTCGAACAGCTAGAAACTAATGAAAAACTGTTTTTT
j_call: TRBJ2-5; d_call: TRBD2; v_call: TRBV7-2; clone_size: many; cdr3_aa: CASSLAGTIETQYF; cdr3_nt: TGTGCCAGCAGCTTAGCTGGGACTATTGAGACCCAGTACTTC
j_call: TRBJ2-5; d_call: -; v_call: TRBV2; clone_size: many; cdr3_aa: CASSPPGVVETQYF; cdr3_nt: TGTGCCAGCAGTCCCCCGGGGGTGGTAGAGACCCAGTACTTC
j_call: TRBJ2-1; d_call: TRBD2; v_call: TRBV11-2; clone_size: many; cdr3_aa: CASSLGTSGRASFF; cdr3_nt: TGTGCCAGCAGCTTAGGGACTAGCGGGAGGGCCTCGTTCTTC
j_call: TRBJ2-4; d_call: TRBD1; v_call: TRBV6-2/TRBV6-3; clone_size: few; cdr3_aa: CASSSYRGPTKNIQYF; cdr3_nt: TGTGCCAGCAGTTCCTACAGGGGGCCGACGAAAAACATTCAGTACTTC
j_call: TRBJ2-1; d_call: TRBD2; v_call: TRBV9; clone_size: -; cdr3_aa: CASSIAGTSVGNEQFF; cdr3_nt: TGTGCCAGCAGCATCGCCGGGACTAGCGTCGGCAATGAGCAGTTCTTC
j_call: TRBJ2-1; d_call: -; v_call: TRBV3-1; clone_size: -; cdr3_aa: CASSQETGSSYNEQFF; cdr3_nt: TGTGCCAGCAGCCAAGAAACGGGAAGCTCCTACAATGAGCAGTTCTTC
j_call: TRBJ2-5; d_call: -; v_call: TRBV5-6; clone_size: many; cdr3_aa: CASGRRQETQYF; cdr3_nt: TGTGCCAGCGGGCGTCGCCAAGAGACCCAGTACTTC
j_call: TRBJ2-1; d_call: -; v_call: TRBV6-5; clone_size: -; cdr3_aa: CASSYYFATEQFF; cdr3_nt: TGTGCCAGCAGTTACTATTTCGCGACAGAGCAGTTCTTC
j_call: TRBJ1-4; d_call: -; v_call: TRBV6-5; clone_size: few; cdr3_aa: CASSERDRGRLVMKNCFF; cdr3_nt: -
j_call: TRBJ1-1; d_call: -; v_call: TRBV19; clone_size: -; cdr3_aa: CASNPDSFTEAFF; cdr3_nt: TGTGCCAGTAATCCGGACAGCTTCACTGAAGCTTTCTTT
j_call: TRBJ2-1; d_call: -; v_call: TRBV30; clone_size: once; cdr3_aa: CAWTPTQGGYSYNEQFF; cdr3_nt: TGTGCCTGGACCCCTACCCAGGGCGGCTACTCCTACAATGAGCAGTTCTTC
j_call: TRBJ2-1; d_call: TRBD2; v_call: TRBV20-1; clone_size: many; cdr3_aa: CSARSPGGGRYNKQFF; cdr3_nt: TGCAGTGCTAGAAGCCCCGGGGGCGGGAGGTACAATAAGCAGTTCTTC
j_call: TRBJ1-5; d_call: -; v_call: TRBV12-3/TRBV12-4; clone_size: once; cdr3_aa: CASSLDSSVQPQHF; cdr3_nt: TGTGCCAGCAGCCTGGACAGTTCAGTCCAGCCCCAGCATTTT
j_call: TRBJ2-7; d_call: -; v_call: TRBV12-3/TRBV12-4; clone_size: many; cdr3_aa: CASSLNVNEQYF; cdr3_nt: TGTGCCAGCAGTTTAAACGTTAACGAGCAGTACTTC
j_call: TRBJ2-3; d_call: TRBD1; v_call: TRBV24-1; clone_size: many; cdr3_aa: CATSDDDRGLGDTQYF; cdr3_nt: TGTGCCACCAGTGATGACGACAGGGGGCTCGGTGATACGCAGTATTTT
j_call: TRBJ1-2; d_call: TRBD1; v_call: TRBV5-1; clone_size: -; cdr3_aa: CASSSGQVRVGYTF; cdr3_nt: TGCGCCAGCAGCTCCGGACAGGTCCGTGTTGGCTACACCTTC
j_call: TRBJ1-2; d_call: -; v_call: TRBV20-1; clone_size: -; cdr3_aa: CSARDPQDYGYTF; cdr3_nt: TGCAGTGCTAGAGATCCGCAGGACTATGGCTACACCTTC
j_call: TRBJ2-7; d_call: TRBD1; v_call: TRBV6-1; clone_size: -; cdr3_aa: CASNLATGAGYEQYF; cdr3_nt: TGTGCCAGCAACCTGGCGACAGGGGCAGGCTACGAGCAGTACTTC
j_call: TRBJ2-3; d_call: -; v_call: TRBV10-3; clone_size: -; cdr3_aa: CAMSGAAHSTDTQYF; cdr3_nt: TGTGCCATGAGTGGAGCGGCCCATAGCACAGATACGCAGTATTTT
j_call: TRBJ2-3; d_call: TRBD2; v_call: TRBV5-6; clone_size: -; cdr3_aa: CASSWGTSGFTDTQYF; cdr3_nt: TGTGCCAGCAGCTGGGGGACTAGCGGGTTCACAGATACGCAGTATTTT
j_call: TRBJ1-1; d_call: -; v_call: TRBV7-2; clone_size: many; cdr3_aa: CASSAMGAGTEAFF; cdr3_nt: TGTGCCAGCAGCGCAATGGGAGCGGGGACTGAAGCTTTCTTT